This is a list of T cell receptor beta chains from one sample in a study of blood T cell repertoires in COVID-19. Profiled with immunoSEQ multiplex PCR; TCRdb holds only in-frame clones, not every one. The repertoire consists of about 150,000 clones, with 75% to 85% occurring once and the leading ten covering approximately 10%. The specimen sequenced was peripheral blood. The receptors come from a woman aged 50 to 60 with acute or convalescent COVID-19. CDR3s include the opening cysteine and the closing phenylalanine or tryptophan. The order of the fields is D gene, J gene, V gene, clone size, CDR3 protein, CDR3 DNA. A D gene is named only where the DNA matches it firmly. Clone size is shown for a subset of rows, as once, few, many or a class of expanded clone.

>.|TRBJ1-1|TRBV29-1|once
CSGQGNTEAFF
TGCAGCGGTCAGGGGAACACTGAAGCTTTCTTT
>TRBD1|TRBJ1-6|TRBV11-2|.
CASSPRTGVCSPLHF
TGTGCCAGCAGCCCGCGGACAGGGGTTTGCTCACCCCTCCACTTT
>TRBD1|TRBJ2-7|TRBV18|.
CASRQGSVDYEQYF
TGTGCCAGTAGACAGGGGTCGGTTGACTACGAGCAGTACTTC
>TRBD1|TRBJ1-6|TRBV5-5|.
CASSAGQLATPLHF
TGTGCCAGCAGCGCGGGACAGCTCGCGACACCCCTCCACTTT
>TRBD1|TRBJ2-7|TRBV18|.
CASSPLTGGYEQYF
TGTGCCAGCTCGCCATTGACAGGGGGGTACGAGCAGTACTTC
>TRBD1|TRBJ2-5|TRBV5-4|.
CASSWSGTGGETQYF
TGTGCCAGCAGCTGGTCCGGGACAGGGGGAGAGACCCAGTACTTC
>.|TRBJ1-5|TRBV10-3|.
CAISESLGGNQPQHF
TGTGCCATCAGTGAGTCGTTGGGAGGTAATCAGCCCCAGCATTTT
>.|TRBJ2-3|TRBV11-1|.
CASSLVRITDTQYF
TGTGCCAGCAGCTTAGTGCGGATCACAGATACGCAGTATTTT
>TRBD1|TRBJ2-2|TRBV5-1|.
CASSFLTGSGELFF
TGCGCCAGCAGCTTCCTGACAGGGTCCGGGGAGCTGTTTTTT
>TRBD2|TRBJ2-1|TRBV5-6|.
CASSRGGLATYNEQFF
TGTGCCAGCAGCCGCGGGGGACTAGCGACCTACAATGAGCAGTTCTTC
>TRBD1|TRBJ2-3|TRBV19|.
CASSRLGQGFTDTQYF
TGTGCCAGTAGTAGACTGGGACAGGGTTTCACAGATACGCAGTATTTT
>TRBD1|TRBJ1-1|TRBV2|.
CARYRGQTEAFF
TGTGCCCGCTACAGGGGGCAGACTGAAGCTTTCTTT
>.|TRBJ2-7|TRBV11-1|.
CASTGLANSYEQYF
TGTGCCAGCACCGGGCTAGCGAACTCCTACGAGCAGTACTTC
>.|TRBJ2-7|TRBV6-6|.
CASRDFAPNEQYF
TGTGCCAGCAGGGACTTCGCCCCGAACGAGCAGTACTTC
>.|TRBJ2-1|TRBV19|.
CASSIESSRYSYNEQFF
TGTGCCAGTAGTATAGAATCTAGCCGGTACTCCTACAATGAGCAGTTCTTC
>TRBD1|TRBJ2-7|TRBV9|.
CASSVETGVGYEQYF
TGTGCCAGCAGCGTAGAGACAGGGGTTGGCTACGAGCAGTACTTC
>.|TRBJ1-4|TRBV28|.
CASSSYRAIWEKLFF
TGTGCCAGCAGTTCCTACAGGGCAATTTGGGAAAAACTGTTTTTT
>TRBD1|TRBJ2-7|TRBV6-2/TRBV6-3|.
CASSYARDRGVHEQYF
TGTGCCAGCAGTTACGCACGTGACAGGGGGGTCCACGAGCAGTACTTC
>.|TRBJ1-5|TRBV6-2/TRBV6-3|.
CASSSYRENQPQHF
TGTGCCAGCAGTTCCTACAGGGAAAATCAGCCCCAGCATTTT
>.|TRBJ1-2|TRBV21-1|.
CASRVRANYGYTF
TGTGCCAGCCGGGTTCGAGCTAACTATGGCTACACCTTC
>TRBD1|TRBJ1-2|TRBV5-6|once
CASSRDRGRYGYTF
TGTGCCAGCAGCCGGGACAGGGGCAGGTATGGCTACACCTTC
>TRBD1|TRBJ1-1|TRBV6-2/TRBV6-3|.
CASIPTGANTEAFF
TGTGCCAGCATCCCAACAGGGGCGAACACTGAAGCTTTCTTT
>.|TRBJ1-2|TRBV7-2|once
CASAKDAGVYGYTF
TGTGCCAGCGCTAAGGATGCAGGGGTTTATGGCTACACCTTC
>.|TRBJ1-6|TRBV10-3|.
CASAAGSDNSPLHF
TGTGCTTCGGCGGCGGGGTCTGATAATTCACCCCTCCACTTT